In its sample, the clone carrying this T cell receptor (beta chain) was seen a few times. Its antigen is as yet unknown. This entry belongs to a study of response to subunit inactivated influenza vaccine. Notes on the study in general: Few new T cells, the authors suggested, are recruited by each seasonal influenza vaccination.

Via MiXCR, TCRdb re-called the RT-PCR reads, giving one row per CDR3 protein. In the table there are about 800,000 distinct CDR3 sequences, 21% of which are singletons. The CDR3 sequence is 13 residues long. Per germline, CDR1 KGHSH and CDR2 LQKENI. V was trimmed by 8 bases and J by 0 bases, leaving 11 bases between them. The chain carries TRBV18 and TRBJ2-7; either TRBD1 or TRBD2 may supply D (5 bases each). The sample consisted of PBMCs from blood, taken 5 to 6 days after vaccination. This TCR derives from a man in his fifties or sixties who received an inactivated influenza vaccine. Here the CDR3 DNA reads TGTGCCAGCACCATTGGGGGCTCCTACGAGCAGTACTTC. This encodes CASTIGGSYEQYF.